Sequencing of this T cell receptor (beta chain) was carried out in a study of blood T cell repertoires in COVID-19. As for the study in general: Recovered status in Cohort 3 required two negative PCRs, clearance, or symptom resolution. PBMCs, B-cell-depleted T cells, or T cells provided the cDNA or gDNA that made up the material.

The CDR3 has 14 amino acids. With 7 bases clipped from V and 6 bases from J, the junction kept 5 bases outside the gene matches. Per the germline V gene, CDR1 is SGHRS and CDR2 is YFSETQ. Membership in each cohort depended on participant-reported clinical history. Assay used: immunoSEQ multiplex PCR; TCRdb lists only in-frame clones, some missing. The sample carries 250,000 to 300,000 clones, 88% recorded once. Material: PBMCs or T cells enriched from blood (not recorded which). The V gene is TRBV5-1, the J gene TRBJ2-2, with 11 bases aligning to TRBD1. The receptor's source is an older woman in a cohort exposed to, infected with or recovered from COVID-19 (not recorded which). The CDR3 reads CASFPGQGAGELFF. In DNA, the CDR3 is TGCGCCAGCTTCCCGGGACAGGGGGCCGGGGAGCTGTTTTTT.